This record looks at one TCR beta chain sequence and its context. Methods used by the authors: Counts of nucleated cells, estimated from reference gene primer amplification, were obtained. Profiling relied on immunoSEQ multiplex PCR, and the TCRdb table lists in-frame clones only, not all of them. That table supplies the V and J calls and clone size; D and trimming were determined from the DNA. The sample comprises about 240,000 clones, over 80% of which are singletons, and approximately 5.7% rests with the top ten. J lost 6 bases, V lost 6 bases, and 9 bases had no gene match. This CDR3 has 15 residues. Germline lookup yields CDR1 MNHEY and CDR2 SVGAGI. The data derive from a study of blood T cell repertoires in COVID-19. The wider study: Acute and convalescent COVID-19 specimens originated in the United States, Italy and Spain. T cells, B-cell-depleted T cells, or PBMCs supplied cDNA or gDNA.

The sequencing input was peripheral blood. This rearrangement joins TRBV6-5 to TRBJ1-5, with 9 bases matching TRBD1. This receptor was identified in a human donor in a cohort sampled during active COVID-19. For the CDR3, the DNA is TGTGCCAGCAGCGACACAGGGGGCGCGGGTCAGCCCCAGCATTTT. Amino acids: CASSDTGGAGQPQHF.